This T cell receptor beta chain was recovered during a study of OX40 agonist ivuxolimab in advanced cancers. Study-wide background: Clinicians treated patients with ivuxolimab, an agonistic anti-OX40 (CD134) antibody. With a range of roughly 20 to 79, age averaged roughly 61 years, and about 82% were male. Study observations and caveats: Near-lowest levels of clonal expansion characterized partial responders at 0.1-3.0 mg/kg. CD4+ T cells averaged fewer expanded clones than CD8+ T cells.

Measured with immunoSEQ multiplex PCR; TCRdb has only the in-frame clones, and not every one. Of 50,000 or so clones listed, 80% to 90% were seen once; the top ten hold roughly 6.7%. The germline V gene encodes CDR1 SGHTA and CDR2 FQGNSA. CDR3 size: 15 residues. V gave up 3 bases and J gave up 5 bases; unmatched junction bases: 4. Worth noting for this clone: Its matching antigen is unknown.

Material: CD4+ or CD8+ T cells sorted from blood, obtained in a trial of the OX40 agonist ivuxolimab. The sequence was obtained from an adult with an advanced solid tumor such as melanoma, head and neck, liver or kidney cancer. The rearrangement links TRBV7-2 to TRBJ2-1, with 10 bases fitting TRBD1. DNA of the CDR3: TGTGCCAGCAGCTTGGACAGGGGGGCGCACAATGAGCAGTTCTTC. It encodes CASSLDRGAHNEQFF.